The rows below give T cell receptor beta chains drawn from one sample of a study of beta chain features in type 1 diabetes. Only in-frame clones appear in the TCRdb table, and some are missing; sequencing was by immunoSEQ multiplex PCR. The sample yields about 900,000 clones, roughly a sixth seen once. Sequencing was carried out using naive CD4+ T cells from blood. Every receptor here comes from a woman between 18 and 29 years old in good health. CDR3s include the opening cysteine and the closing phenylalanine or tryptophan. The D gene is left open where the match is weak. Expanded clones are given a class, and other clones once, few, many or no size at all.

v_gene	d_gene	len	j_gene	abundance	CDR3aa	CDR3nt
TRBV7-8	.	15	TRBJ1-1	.	CASSLQGRSNTEAFF	TGTGCCAGCAGCTTACAGGGACGGTCGAACACTGAAGCTTTCTTT
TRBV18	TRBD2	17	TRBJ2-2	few	CASSPQGSGTNTGELFF	TGTGCCAGCTCACCCCAGGGTAGCGGGACGAACACCGGGGAGCTGTTTTTT
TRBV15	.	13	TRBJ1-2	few	CATSRDLRDGYTF	TGTGCCACCAGCAGAGATCTACGGGATGGCTACACCTTC
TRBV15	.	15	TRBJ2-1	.	CATSRGRPSYNEQFF	TGTGCCACCAGCAGAGGCAGGCCCTCCTACAATGAGCAGTTCTTC
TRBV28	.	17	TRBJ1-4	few	CASSSPGIGIRGEKLFF	TGTGCCAGCAGTTCCCCCGGGATAGGGATAAGAGGTGAAAAACTGTTTTTT
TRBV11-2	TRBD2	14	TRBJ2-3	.	CASRLAGVSDTQYF	TGTGCCAGCCGCTTAGCGGGAGTTTCGGATACGCAGTATTTT
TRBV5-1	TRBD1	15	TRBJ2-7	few	CASSTGQGARSEQYF	TGCGCCAGCAGCACGGGACAGGGGGCGCGCTCCGAGCAGTACTTC
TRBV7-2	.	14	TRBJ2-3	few	CASSQELSTDTQYF	TGTGCCAGCAGCCAAGAACTGTCCACAGATACGCAGTATTTT
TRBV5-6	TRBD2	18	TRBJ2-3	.	CASSLPGLAGGGTDTQYF	TGTGCCAGCAGTTTACCGGGACTAGCGGGAGGGGGCACAGATACGCAGTATTTT
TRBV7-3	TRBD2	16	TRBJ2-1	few	CASSLTGTSSYNEQFF	TGTGCCAGCAGCTTAACCGGGACTAGCAGCTACAATGAGCAGTTCTTC
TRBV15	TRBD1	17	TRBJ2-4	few	CATSRTKQGHVANIQYF	TGTGCCACCAGCAGGACTAAACAGGGGCATGTAGCGAACATTCAGTACTTC
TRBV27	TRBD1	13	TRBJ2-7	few	CASSQGVRYEQYF	TGTGCCAGCTCACAGGGGGTTAGGTACGAGCAGTACTTC
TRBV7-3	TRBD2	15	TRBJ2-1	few	CASSRTSDSYNEQFF	TGTGCCAGCAGCCGTACTAGCGACTCCTACAATGAGCAGTTCTTC
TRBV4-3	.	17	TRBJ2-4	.	CASSQDSAGVAKNIQYF	TGCGCCAGCAGCCAAGATTCGGCAGGGGTAGCCAAAAACATTCAGTACTTC
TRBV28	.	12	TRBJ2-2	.	CASTRAPGELFF	TGTGCCAGCACAAGGGCCCCCGGGGAGCTGTTTTTT
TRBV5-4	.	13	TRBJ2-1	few	CASRSTPNNEQFF	TGTGCCAGCAGGAGTACACCCAACAATGAGCAGTTCTTC
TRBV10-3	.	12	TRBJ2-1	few	CATGTQENEQFF	TGTGCCACCGGGACCCAAGAAAATGAGCAGTTCTTC
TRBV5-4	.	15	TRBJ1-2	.	CASSLGLDSLYGYTF	TGTGCCAGCAGCTTGGGCCTGGACAGTCTCTATGGCTACACCTTC
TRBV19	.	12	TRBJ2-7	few	CASRSTGSVQYF	TGTGCCAGCCGGTCGACAGGCTCCGTGCAGTACTTC
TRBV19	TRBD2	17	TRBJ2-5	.	CASSIGLLAGMRETQYF	TGTGCCAGTAGTATCGGCCTACTAGCGGGAATGAGGGAGACCCAGTACTTC
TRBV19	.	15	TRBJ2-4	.	CATPKQTIAKNIQYF	TGTGCCACCCCGAAGCAGACTATAGCCAAAAACATTCAGTACTTC
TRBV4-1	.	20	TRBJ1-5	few	CASSQAFVLSGAWVNQPQHF	TGCGCCAGCAGCCAAGCCTTTGTCTTAAGTGGGGCCTGGGTGAATCAGCCCCAGCATTTT
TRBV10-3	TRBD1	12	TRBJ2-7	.	CAIGGQGFEQYF	TGTGCCATCGGGGGACAGGGGTTCGAGCAGTACTTC
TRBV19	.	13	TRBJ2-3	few	CASSILGTDTQYF	TGTGCCAGTAGTATCCTGGGCACAGATACGCAGTATTTT
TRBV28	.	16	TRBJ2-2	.	CASSPVERLGNGELFF	TGTGCCAGCAGTCCCGTCGAGCGTCTTGGGAACGGGGAGCTGTTTTTT
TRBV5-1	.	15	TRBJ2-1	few	CASSSGGSTYNEQFF	TGCGCCAGCAGCTCCGGAGGGTCCACCTACAATGAGCAGTTCTTC
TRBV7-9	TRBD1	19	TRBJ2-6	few	CASSHSPGQVISGANVLTF	TGTGCCAGCAGCCACTCTCCGGGACAGGTGATTTCTGGGGCCAACGTCCTGACTTTC
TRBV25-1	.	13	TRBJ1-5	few	CASSEVDNQPQHF	TGTGCCAGCAGTGAAGTTGACAACCAGCCCCAGCATTTT
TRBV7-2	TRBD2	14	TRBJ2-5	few	CASSAGLAGETQYF	TGTGCCAGCAGCGCGGGACTAGCAGGGGAGACCCAGTACTTC
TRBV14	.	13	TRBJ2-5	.	CASSQEVPETQYF	TGTGCCAGCAGCCAAGAGGTTCCCGAGACCCAGTACTTC
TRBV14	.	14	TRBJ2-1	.	CASSQGRVYNEQFF	TGTGCCAGCAGCCAAGGAAGGGTTTACAATGAGCAGTTCTTC
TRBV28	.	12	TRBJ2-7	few	CASSLAGYEQYF	TGTGCCAGCAGTTTGGCGGGCTACGAGCAGTACTTC
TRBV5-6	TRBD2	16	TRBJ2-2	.	CASSLWLAGVTGELFF	TGTGCCAGCAGCTTGTGGCTAGCGGGAGTGACCGGGGAGCTGTTTTTT
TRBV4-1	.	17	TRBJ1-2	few	CASSQALGPGRSYGYTF	TGCGCCAGCAGCCAAGCATTGGGCCCAGGCAGAAGCTATGGCTACACCTTC
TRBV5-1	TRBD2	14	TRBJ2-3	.	CASTPGLPTDTQYF	TGCGCCAGCACGCCGGGACTACCCACAGATACGCAGTATTTT
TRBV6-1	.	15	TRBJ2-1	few	CASSGQRLSYNEQFF	TGTGCCAGCAGCGGACAGCGCCTTAGTTACAATGAGCAGTTCTTC
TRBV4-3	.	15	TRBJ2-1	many	CASSQDGGGWGEQFF	TGCGCCAGCAGCCAAGACGGAGGAGGATGGGGTGAGCAGTTCTTC
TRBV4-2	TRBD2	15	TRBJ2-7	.	CASSPQTSGAYEQYF	TGTGCCAGCAGCCCACAGACTAGCGGGGCCTACGAGCAGTACTTC
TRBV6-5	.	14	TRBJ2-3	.	CASNAPTPPERQYF	TGTGCCAGCAACGCCCCAACTCCGCCGGAGAGGCAGTATTTT
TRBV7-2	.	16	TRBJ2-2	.	CASSPLGVPGTGELFF	TGTGCCAGCAGCCCTCTGGGGGTCCCTGGGACCGGGGAGCTGTTTTTT
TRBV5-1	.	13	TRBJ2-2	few	CASSLKVTGELFF	TGCGCCAGCAGCTTGAAGGTGACCGGGGAGCTGTTTTTT
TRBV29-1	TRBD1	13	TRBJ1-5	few	CSVAGGESQPQHF	TGCAGCGTAGCAGGGGGCGAAAGTCAGCCCCAGCATTTT